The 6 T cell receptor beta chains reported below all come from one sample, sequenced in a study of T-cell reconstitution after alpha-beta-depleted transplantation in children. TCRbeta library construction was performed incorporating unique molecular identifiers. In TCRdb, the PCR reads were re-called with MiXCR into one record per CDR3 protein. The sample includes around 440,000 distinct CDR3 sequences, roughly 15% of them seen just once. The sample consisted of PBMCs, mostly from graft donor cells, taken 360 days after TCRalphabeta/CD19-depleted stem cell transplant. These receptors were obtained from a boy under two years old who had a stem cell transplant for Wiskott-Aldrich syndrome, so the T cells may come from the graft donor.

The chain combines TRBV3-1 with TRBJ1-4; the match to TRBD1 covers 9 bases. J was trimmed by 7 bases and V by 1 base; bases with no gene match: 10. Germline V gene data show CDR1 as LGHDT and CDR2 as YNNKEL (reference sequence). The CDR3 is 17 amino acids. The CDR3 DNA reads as TGTGCCAGCAGCCAAGGCCCACAGGGGGCAGCAAGTGAAAAACTGTTTTTT. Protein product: CASSQGPQGAASEKLFF.

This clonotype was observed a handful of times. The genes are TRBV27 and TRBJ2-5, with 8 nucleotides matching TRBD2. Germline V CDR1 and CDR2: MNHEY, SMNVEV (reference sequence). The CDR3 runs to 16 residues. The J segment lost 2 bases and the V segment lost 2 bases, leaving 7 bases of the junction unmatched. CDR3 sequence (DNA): TGTGCCAGCAGTTTAAGGAGCGGGAGATCGCAAGAGACCCAGTACTTC. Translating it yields CASSLRSGRSQETQYF.

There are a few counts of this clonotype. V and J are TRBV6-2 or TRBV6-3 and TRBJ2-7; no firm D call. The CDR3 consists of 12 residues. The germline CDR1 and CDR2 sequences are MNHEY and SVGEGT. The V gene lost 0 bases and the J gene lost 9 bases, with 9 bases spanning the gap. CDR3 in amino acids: CASSYSKLGQYF. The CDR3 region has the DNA TGTGCCAGCAGTTACTCGAAGCTCGGGCAGTACTTC.

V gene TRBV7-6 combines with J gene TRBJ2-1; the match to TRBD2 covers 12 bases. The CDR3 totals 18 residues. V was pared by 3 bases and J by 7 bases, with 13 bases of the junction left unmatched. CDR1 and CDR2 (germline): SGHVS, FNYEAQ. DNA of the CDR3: TGTGCCAGCAGCTTTCGACCTAGCGGGAGGGCAATTCGGAATGAGCAGTTCTTC. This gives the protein CASSFRPSGRAIRNEQFF.

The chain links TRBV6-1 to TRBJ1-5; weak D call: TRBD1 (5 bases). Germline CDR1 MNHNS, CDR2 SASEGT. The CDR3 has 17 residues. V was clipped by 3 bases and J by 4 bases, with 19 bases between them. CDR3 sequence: CASSEWGGRGWNQPQHF. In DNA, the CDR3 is TGTGCCAGCAGTGAGTGGGGAGGCCGGGGGTGGAATCAGCCCCAGCATTTT.

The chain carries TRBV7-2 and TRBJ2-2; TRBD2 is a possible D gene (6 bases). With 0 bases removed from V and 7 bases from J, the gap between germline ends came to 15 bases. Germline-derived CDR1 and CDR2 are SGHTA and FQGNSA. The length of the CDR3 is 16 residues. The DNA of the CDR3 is TGTGCCAGCAGCTTAGCTAGCGGAGCTTCCCGCGGGGAGCTGTTTTTT. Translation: CASSLASGASRGELFF.